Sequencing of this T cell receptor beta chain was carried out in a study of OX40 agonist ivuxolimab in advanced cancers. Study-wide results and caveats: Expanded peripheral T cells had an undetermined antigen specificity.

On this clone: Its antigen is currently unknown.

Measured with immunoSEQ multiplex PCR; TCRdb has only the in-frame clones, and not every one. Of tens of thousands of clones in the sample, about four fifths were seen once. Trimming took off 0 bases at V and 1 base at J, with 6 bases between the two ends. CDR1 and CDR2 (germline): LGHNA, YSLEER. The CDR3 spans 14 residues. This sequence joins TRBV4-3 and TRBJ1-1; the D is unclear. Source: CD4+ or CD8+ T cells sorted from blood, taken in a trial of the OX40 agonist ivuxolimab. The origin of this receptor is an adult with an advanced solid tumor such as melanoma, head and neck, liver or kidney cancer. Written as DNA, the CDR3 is TGCGCCAGCAGCCAAGACGCAGGGAACACTGAAGCTTTCTTT. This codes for CASSQDAGNTEAFF.